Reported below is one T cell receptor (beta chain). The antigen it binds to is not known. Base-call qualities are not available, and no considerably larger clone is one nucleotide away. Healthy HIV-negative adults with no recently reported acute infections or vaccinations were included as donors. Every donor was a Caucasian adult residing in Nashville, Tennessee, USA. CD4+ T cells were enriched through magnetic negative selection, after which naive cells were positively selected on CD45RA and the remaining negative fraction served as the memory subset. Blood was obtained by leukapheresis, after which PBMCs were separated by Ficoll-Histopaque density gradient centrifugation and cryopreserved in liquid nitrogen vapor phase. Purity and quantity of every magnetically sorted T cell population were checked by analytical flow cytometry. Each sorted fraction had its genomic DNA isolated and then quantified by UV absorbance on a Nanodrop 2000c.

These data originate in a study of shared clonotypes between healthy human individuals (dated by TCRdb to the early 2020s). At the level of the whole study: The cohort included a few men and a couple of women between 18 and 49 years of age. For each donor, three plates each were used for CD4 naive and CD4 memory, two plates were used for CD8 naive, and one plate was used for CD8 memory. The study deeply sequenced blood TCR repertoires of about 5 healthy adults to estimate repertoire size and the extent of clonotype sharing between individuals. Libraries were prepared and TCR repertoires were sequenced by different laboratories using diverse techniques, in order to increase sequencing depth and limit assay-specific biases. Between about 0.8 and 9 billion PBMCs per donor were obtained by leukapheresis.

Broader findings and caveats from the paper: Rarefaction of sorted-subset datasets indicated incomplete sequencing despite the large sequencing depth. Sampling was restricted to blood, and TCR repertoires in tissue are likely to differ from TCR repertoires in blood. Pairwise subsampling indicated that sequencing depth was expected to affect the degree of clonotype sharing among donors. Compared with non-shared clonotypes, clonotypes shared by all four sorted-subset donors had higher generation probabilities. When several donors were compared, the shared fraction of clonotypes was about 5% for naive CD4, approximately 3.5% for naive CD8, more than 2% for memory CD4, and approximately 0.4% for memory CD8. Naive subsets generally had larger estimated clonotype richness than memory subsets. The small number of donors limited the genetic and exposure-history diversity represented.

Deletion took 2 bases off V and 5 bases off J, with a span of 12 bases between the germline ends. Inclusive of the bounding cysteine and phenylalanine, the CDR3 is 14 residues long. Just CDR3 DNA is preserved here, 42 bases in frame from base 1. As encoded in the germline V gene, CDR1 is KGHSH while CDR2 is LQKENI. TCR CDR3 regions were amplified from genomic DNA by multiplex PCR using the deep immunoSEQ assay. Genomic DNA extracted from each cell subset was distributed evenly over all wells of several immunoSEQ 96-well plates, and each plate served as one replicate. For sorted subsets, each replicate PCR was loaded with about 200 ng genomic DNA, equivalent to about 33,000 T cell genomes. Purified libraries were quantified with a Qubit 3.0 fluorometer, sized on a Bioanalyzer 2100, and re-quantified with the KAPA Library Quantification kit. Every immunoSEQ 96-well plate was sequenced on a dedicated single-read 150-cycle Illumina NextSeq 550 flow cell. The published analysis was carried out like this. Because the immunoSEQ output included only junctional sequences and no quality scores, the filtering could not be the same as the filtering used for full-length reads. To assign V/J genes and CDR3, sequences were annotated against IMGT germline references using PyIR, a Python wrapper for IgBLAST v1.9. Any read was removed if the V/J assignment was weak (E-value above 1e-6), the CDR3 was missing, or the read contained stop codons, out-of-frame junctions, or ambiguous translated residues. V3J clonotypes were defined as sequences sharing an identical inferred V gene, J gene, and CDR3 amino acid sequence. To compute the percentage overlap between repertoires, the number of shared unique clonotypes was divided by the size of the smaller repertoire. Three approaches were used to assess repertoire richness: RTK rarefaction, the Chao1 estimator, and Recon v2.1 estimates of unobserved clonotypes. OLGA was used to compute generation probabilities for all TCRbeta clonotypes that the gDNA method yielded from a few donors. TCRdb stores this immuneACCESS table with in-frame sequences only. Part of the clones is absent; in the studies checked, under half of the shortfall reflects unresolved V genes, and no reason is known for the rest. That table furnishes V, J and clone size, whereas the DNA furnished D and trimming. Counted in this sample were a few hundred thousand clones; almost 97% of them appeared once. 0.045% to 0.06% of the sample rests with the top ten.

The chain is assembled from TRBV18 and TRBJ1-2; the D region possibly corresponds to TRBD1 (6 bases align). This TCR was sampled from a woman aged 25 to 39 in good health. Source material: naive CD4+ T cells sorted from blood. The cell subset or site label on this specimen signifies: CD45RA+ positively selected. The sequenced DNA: TGTGCCAGCTCACCAAGGACAGACCTTTATGGCTACACCTTC. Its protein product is CASSPRTDLYGYTF.